This T cell receptor beta chain was profiled in a study of OX40 agonist ivuxolimab in advanced cancers. TCRdb's copy holds only in-frame clones and misses some; the assay was immunoSEQ multiplex PCR. The profile shows about 26,000 clones, roughly 90% of them singletons. The germline V gene has CDR1 SEHNR and CDR2 FQNEAQ (reference sequence). The CDR3 spans 14 residues. V lost 4 bases and J 4 bases, leaving 14 bases between the germline ends. The sequence was collected from an adult with an advanced solid tumor such as melanoma, head and neck, liver or kidney cancer. The source material was CD4+ or CD8+ T cells sorted from blood, sampled in a trial of the OX40 agonist ivuxolimab. The rearrangement joins TRBV7-9 to TRBJ2-7; D is possibly TRBD2 (6 bases). DNA of the CDR3: TGTGCCAGCAGCTACGACGGGAGTGGATACGAGCAGTACTTC. This codes for CASSYDGSGYEQYF.